The next 28 T cell receptor beta chains were all read from a single sample in a study of read filtering for tumor transcriptome and immune sequencing. The library was built from about 370 ng RNA with molecular barcoded adaptors for alpha/delta and beta/gamma chains. TCRdb called the reads again in MiXCR, with one record for every CDR3 protein. The sample lists under 150,000 distinct CDR3 sequences, over 10% occurring once. Input material: a population of CD138-negative cells sorted from bone marrow. The receptors stem from a donor at least 40 years old with multiple myeloma.

CDR3 sequence (DNA): TGTGCCAGCAGCGAGAGGGGGAGCGGGAGGGATGATGAGCAGTTCTTC. As protein: CASSERGSGRDDEQFF. The chain uses TRBV9 and TRBJ2-1, with TRBD2 matching over 10 bases. V shed 3 bases, J shed 8 bases, and the junction held 11 bases outside the gene matches. This CDR3 contains 16 residues. Germline V lookup: CDR1 SGDLS, CDR2 YYNGEE.

This clonotype showed up many times. The V call is TRBV6-5, the J call TRBJ2-7; D unresolved. The CDR3 loop spans 14 amino acids. The germline V and J ends were trimmed by 6 bases and 2 bases, with 14 bases remaining between them. Germline V CDR1 and CDR2: MNHEY, SVGAGI. As DNA, the CDR3 is TGTGCCAGCAGACAAATCGAGACACCCTACGAGCAGTACTTC. Protein product: CASRQIETPYEQYF.

The table lists this clonotype with many counts. This chain joins TRBV5-1 and TRBJ2-1; 8 nucleotides match TRBD2. The CDR3 is 16 residues long. Germline lookup yields CDR1 SGHRS and CDR2 YFSETQ. V dropped 4 bases and J dropped 5; count of bases not matched to a gene: 11. CDR3 protein: CASSEPGRALDNEQFF. Here the CDR3 DNA reads TGCGCCAGCAGCGAGCCCGGGAGGGCCCTCGACAATGAGCAGTTCTTC.

This clonotype came up many times. CDR3 coding DNA: TGTGCCAGTACCTTTGGCAGGGGGACTGGCTACACCTTC. Translating it yields CASTFGRGTGYTF. J is TRBJ1-2 and V is TRBV19, with 7 bases lining up with TRBD1. Trimming removed 7 bases from V and 7 bases from J; junction bases left unmatched: 9. This CDR3 contains 13 residues. Germline assignment: CDR1 LNHDA and CDR2 SQIVND (reference sequence).

This clonotype has a single count. Its ends do not fully match the called genes, so a read error is possible. The V call is TRBV4-2, the J call TRBJ2-7; 9 bases line up with TRBD1. The CDR3 sequence is 16 residues long. Per the germline V gene, CDR1 is LGHNA and CDR2 is YNFKEQ. This chain's CDR3 is CAISQGGQGLPYEQYF. The CDR3 nucleotides are TGTGCCATCAGCCAAGGAGGACAGGGGTTACCCTACGAGCAGTACTTC.

This clonotype has a count of ten or more. The V and J genes are TRBV3-1 and TRBJ1-4; D not certain. The germline CDR1 and CDR2 sequences are LGHDT and YNNKEL (reference sequence). CDR3 size: 16 residues. V lost 2 bases and J 6 bases, leaving 16 bases between the germline ends. CDR3 nucleotide sequence: TGTGCCAGCAGCCAACGGGGAGGCGTTTTAGATGAAAAACTGTTTTTT. It specifies CASSQRGGVLDEKLFF.

This clonotype was seen ten or more times. The chain uses TRBV19 and TRBJ2-7; no definite D call. Germline V gene sequence: CDR1 LNHDA, CDR2 SQIVND (reference sequence). The ends were cut back, 1 base at V and 5 bases at J, with 9 bases in the middle. The CDR3 covers 13 residues. The CDR3 here is CASSIGVFDEQYF. The CDR3 DNA is TGTGCCAGTAGTATAGGGGTCTTCGACGAGCAGTACTTC.

In regard to this clonotype: A much larger clone differs by one base, so this may be a read error. This rearrangement joins TRBV12-3 or TRBV12-4 to TRBJ2-7, with no clear D. Trimming stripped 1 base from V and 5 bases from J, with 6 bases between. This CDR3 comprises 12 residues. CDR3 nucleotides: TGTGCCAGCAGTTTAGAAGACGACGAGCAGTACTTC. Encoded protein: CASSLEDDEQYF.

This clonotype was seen repeatedly, ten times or more. The chain joins TRBV7-9 to TRBJ2-7; 8 nucleotides match TRBD2. CDR3 size: 15 residues. Germline V CDR1 and CDR2: SEHNR, FQNEAQ (reference sequence). With V trimmed by 4 bases and J by 3 bases, 8 bases remained unmatched. The CDR3 loop is CASSYPTSEYYEQYF. The CDR3 DNA reads as TGTGCCAGCAGCTACCCGACTAGCGAGTACTACGAGCAGTACTTC.

This clonotype was found a few times. This chain links TRBV7-9 with TRBJ2-2; D ambiguous. Germline CDR1 and CDR2: SEHNR and FQNEAQ (reference sequence). This CDR3 spans 14 amino acids. The V end lost 5 bases, the J end lost 0 bases, and 7 bases lay between the germline ends. CDR3 in DNA: TGTGCCAGCAGCGCCGTTTCGAACACCGGGGAGCTGTTTTTT. It yields the protein CASSAVSNTGELFF.

Concerning this clonotype itself: Given a much more abundant clone one base away, this may be a read error. The chain is built from TRBV11-2 and TRBJ1-5, with D tentatively TRBD1 (5 bases). This CDR3 is built from 13 residues. The germline V gene encodes CDR1 SGHAT and CDR2 FQNNGV. The DNA for the CDR3 is TGTGCCGGCAGCTTGACAGCCTATCAGCCCCAGCATTTT. Translating it yields CAGSLTAYQPQHF. The full variable domain, its missing parts supplied by reference TRBV11-2 and TRBJ1-5, is EAGVAQSPRYKIIEKRQSVAFWCNPISGHATLYWYQQILGQGPKLLIQFQNNGVVDDSQLPKDRFSAERLKGVDSTLKIQPAKLEDSAVYLCAGSLTAYQPQHFGDGTRLSIL.

This clonotype came up many times. This chain links TRBV6-5 with TRBJ2-1; 7 nucleotides agree with TRBD1. The V gene's germline CDR1 is MNHEY and CDR2 SVGAGI. This CDR3 has 15 residues. The trim removed 4 bases at V and 2 bases at J, leaving 5 bases unmatched. The CDR3 bases are TGTGCCAGCAGTTCCCCCGGGACAGCCTACAATGAGCAGTTCTTC. It yields the protein CASSSPGTAYNEQFF.

This clonotype appeared a few times. Possible read error: a much larger clone is one base away. The CDR3 reads CAISEVSESPGVF. CDR3 DNA: TGTGCCATCAGTGAGGTTAGCGAGAGCCCTGGGGTCTTC. The chain joins TRBV10-3 to TRBJ2-1, with D possibly matching TRBD2 (5 bases). This CDR3 has 13 amino acids. Germline CDR1 reads ENHRY; CDR2 reads SYGVKD.

This clonotype has only a few counts. The chain couples TRBV30 to TRBJ2-1; D may correspond to TRBD1 or TRBD2 (6 bases each). There are 16 residues in the CDR3. Trimming cost V 0 bases and J 2 bases, with 14 bases left between them. Germline CDR1 and CDR2: GTSNPN and SVGIG (reference sequence). The CDR3 protein is CAWSVGGRSPYNEQFF. CDR3 sequence (DNA): TGTGCCTGGAGTGTAGGGGGGAGGAGCCCCTACAATGAGCAGTTCTTC.

With respect to this clonotype: A read error may explain this, as a much larger clone is one base away. This chain joins TRBV4-1 and TRBJ2-5; possibly TRBD1 for D (6 bases). The CDR3 consists of 15 residues. Germline V CDR1 and CDR2: MGHRA, YSYEKL. Deletions cut 1 base from V and 5 bases from J, with 14 bases between. The CDR3 spells CASSQAFRGQETQYF. Written as DNA, the CDR3 is TGCGCCAGCAGCCAAGCCTTCAGGGGCCAGGAGACCCAGTACTTC.

The sample holds a few counts of this clonotype. A much larger clone lies one base from this, so it may be a read error. The rearrangement links TRBV4-1 to TRBJ2-7, with a weak D call TRBD2 (6 bases). Trimming took off 1 base at V and 0 bases at J, with 16 bases between the two ends. Germline V CDR1 and CDR2: MGHRA, YSYEKL. CDR3 length: 17 residues. The CDR3, as DNA: TGCGCCAGCAGCCAAGTCGGCGGGGCAGAAAGCTCCTACGAGCAGTACTTC. The encoded protein is CASSQVGGAESSYEQYF.

This clonotype was picked up many times. DNA for the CDR3: TGTGCCAGCAGTTTCAGGGACGAGCAGTACTTC. This encodes CASSFRDEQYF. The V and J genes are TRBV27 and TRBJ2-7; perhaps TRBD1 as D (5 bases). This CDR3 has 11 amino acids. Trimming pared 3 bases from V and 5 bases from J, leaving 5 bases between. Germline CDR1 MNHEY, CDR2 SMNVEV (reference sequence).

This clonotype was detected many times. The CDR3 bases are TGTGCCAGCAGCCCTTGGACTAGCGGGAGCACAGATACGCAGTATTTT. Translation: CASSPWTSGSTDTQYF. The chain employs TRBV2 and TRBJ2-3; TRBD2 matches at 11 bases. The CDR3 covers 16 residues. The ends lost 6 bases at V and 0 bases at J; junction bases unmatched: 5. The germline CDR1 and CDR2 sequences are SNHLY and FYNNEI.

At least ten counts were recorded for this clonotype. The chain carries TRBV20-1 and TRBJ2-7; D gene uncertain. The V and J ends lost 7 bases and 2 bases respectively, with 9 bases between them. From germline, CDR1 is DFQATT and CDR2 SNEGSKA (reference sequence). The CDR3 is 11 amino acids. The CDR3 coding sequence is TGCAGTGGCGGCGAGACCTACGAGCAGTACTTC. The encoded protein is CSGGETYEQYF.

There are many counts of this clonotype. The V call is TRBV7-2, the J call TRBJ2-5, with unresolved D. This CDR3 is built from 12 residues. Trimming removed 8 bases from V and 5 bases from J, with 12 bases in between. Germline CDR1 is SGHTA and CDR2 is FQGNSA. This CDR3 is CASSSPLETQYF. The CDR3 DNA follows: TGTGCCAGCTCCTCCCCGTTGGAGACCCAGTACTTC.

Comments on this clonotype: This clone may be a read error of a much larger clone one base away. The missing conserved phenylalanine or tryptophan at the end of this CDR3 makes a read error likely. The rearrangement links TRBV4-2 to TRBJ2-5; perhaps TRBD1 as D (6 bases). Germline V gives CDR1 LGHNA, CDR2 YNFKEQ. This CDR3 region has 15 residues. V was pared by 0 bases and J by 3 bases, with 11 bases between. Here the CDR3 reads CASSQESRGKETQYS. DNA of the CDR3: TGTGCCAGCAGCCAAGAGTCCAGGGGAAAAGAGACCCAGTACTCC.

This clonotype was detected once. A much more abundant neighbour one base away suggests this may be a read error. The V call is TRBV9, the J call TRBJ1-3; D is perhaps TRBD1 (5 bases). Trimming left V 10 bases short and J 3 bases short, with 20 bases between. Germline V gene lookup returns CDR1 SGDLS and CDR2 YYNGEE. The CDR3 runs to 15 residues. CDR3 sequence reads: CAGTRGALGGNTIYF. The CDR3 coding sequence is TGTGCCGGCACGCGAGGGGCCCTAGGTGGAAACACCATATATTTT.

This clonotype occurred many times. The V gene is TRBV7-9, the J gene TRBJ2-1; D may be TRBD2 (6 bases). With 1 base removed from V and 12 bases from J, the gap between germline ends came to 16 bases. The CDR3 runs to 14 residues. Germline assignment: CDR1 SEHNR and CDR2 FQNEAQ (reference sequence). The CDR3 sequence is CASSLGREAQGQFF. The CDR3 DNA is TGTGCCAGCAGCTTAGGGCGGGAAGCTCAAGGGCAGTTCTTC.

This clonotype was observed a few times. The V gene is TRBV4-1, the J gene TRBJ2-1, with TRBD2 matching over 8 bases. This CDR3 has 16 residues. Germline V CDR1 and CDR2: MGHRA, YSYEKL. The junction had 4 bases not matched to a gene; V was cut back by 1 base and J by 2 bases. CDR3 in DNA: TGCGCCAGCAGCCAAGGAGCGGGAGCTGCCTACAATGAGCAGTTCTTC. The encoded protein is CASSQGAGAAYNEQFF.

This clonotype was counted at least ten times. The V gene is TRBV7-9, the J gene TRBJ2-7; TRBD2 is a possible D gene (5 bases). Germline V gene lookup returns CDR1 SEHNR and CDR2 FQNEAQ (reference sequence). V lost 0 bases to trimming and J lost 2 bases, with 11 bases between them. This CDR3 is 15 amino acids long. The CDR3 loop reads CASSLALPAAYEQYF. In DNA, the CDR3 is TGTGCCAGCAGCTTAGCCCTGCCAGCGGCCTACGAGCAGTACTTC.

The chain uses TRBV20-1 and TRBJ1-2, with D uncertain. The CDR3 runs to 10 residues. The germline V gene encodes CDR1 DFQATT and CDR2 SNEGSKA (reference sequence). Trimming took off 6 bases at V and 4 bases at J, with 6 bases between the two ends. The CDR3 loop is CSAGVYGYTF. The CDR3 DNA is TGCAGTGCGGGAGTCTATGGCTACACCTTC.

Many counts were recorded for this clonotype. The chain joins TRBV7-2 to TRBJ2-7; D is possibly TRBD2 (5 bases). This CDR3 is built from 16 residues. The germline gives CDR1 SGHTA, CDR2 FQGNSA. V gave up 0 bases and J gave up 0 bases, with 12 bases separating them. CDR3 residues: CASSLAPRGASYEQYF. The CDR3 nucleotides read TGTGCCAGCAGCTTAGCGCCCCGGGGTGCCTCCTACGAGCAGTACTTC.

This clonotype appeared many times. This chain joins TRBV12-3 or TRBV12-4 and TRBJ2-1, with D unresolved. The CDR3 runs 11 residues. Trimming left V 2 bases short and J 10 bases short, with 6 bases between. CDR3 loop: CASSLRAEQFF. In DNA, the CDR3 is TGTGCCAGCAGTTTAAGGGCCGAGCAGTTCTTC.